The 3 T cell receptor beta chains below come from one sample, sequenced in a study of shared clonotypes between healthy human individuals. Generated by immunoSEQ multiplex PCR, the TCRdb table keeps only in-frame clones and is missing some. There are millions of clones in the sample; roughly 96% occur only once, and approximately 0.13% lies in the top ten. Sequencing was performed on naive CD4+ T cells sorted from blood. The subset: CD45RA+ positively selected. The receptors here all came from a man between 18 and 29 years old in good health.

The chain recombines TRBV12-5 with TRBJ2-1; TRBD1 matches at 8 bases. V was pared by 4 bases and J by 3 bases, with 11 bases of the junction left unmatched. Germline assignment: CDR1 LGHNT and CDR2 FRNRAP. The CDR3 contains 17 residues. DNA for the CDR3: TGTGCTAGTGGTTCCTCCTATCCGGACAGGGACTACAATGAGCAGTTCTTC. Protein sequence: CASGSSYPDRDYNEQFF.

V and J are TRBV30 and TRBJ1-5; D gene unclear. Germline CDR1 and CDR2: GTSNPN and SVGIG (reference sequence). Deletions cut 1 base from V and 0 bases from J, with 16 bases between. CDR3 length: 17 residues. CDR3 in amino acids: CAWSARWRTSSNQPQHF. The CDR3 bases are TGTGCCTGGAGTGCCCGGTGGCGCACTTCTAGCAATCAGCCCCAGCATTTT. Filled out from reference TRBV30 and TRBJ1-5, the complete variable domain reads SQTIHQWPATLVQPVGSPLSLECTVEGTSNPNLYWYRQAAGRGLQLLFYSVGIGQISSEVPQNLSASRPQDRQFILSSKKLLLSDSGFYLCAWSARWRTSSNQPQHFGDGTRLSIL.

The chain couples TRBV10-2 to TRBJ2-3; D possibly matches TRBD1 or TRBD2 (5 bases each). Germline CDR1 and CDR2: WSHSY and SAAADI. CDR3 length equals 14 residues. Trimming took 5 bases from V and 0 from J, leaving 9 bases between them. This CDR3 reads CASSRDPSTDTQYF. The DNA of the CDR3 is TGCGCCAGCAGTCGGGACCCTAGCACAGATACGCAGTATTTT.